The 30 T cell receptor beta chains below come from one sample, sequenced in a study of blood T cell repertoires in COVID-19. This table comes from immunoSEQ multiplex PCR, and its TCRdb copy is limited to in-frame clones, with some not included. The sample records roughly 250,000 clones, around 90% being singletons. The sample was peripheral blood. The receptors were sampled from a woman aged 30 to 39 with acute or convalescent COVID-19.

CDR3 in DNA: TGTGCCAGCAGTCCCACAGGTGATCAGCCCCAGCATTTT. Translated, it gives CASSPTGDQPQHF. This chain uses TRBV7-3 with TRBJ1-5, with D possibly being TRBD1 (5 bases). This CDR3 region has 13 residues. Germline V lookup: CDR1 SGHTA, CDR2 FQGTGA. Between the trimmed V and J ends, which lost 6 bases and 5 bases, there was a span of 11 bases.

This chain joins TRBV7-9 and TRBJ2-4; D is possibly TRBD2 (6 bases). This CDR3 region has 16 residues. The V end was cut by 5 bases, the J end by 4 bases, with 18 bases between. CDR1 is SEHNR, CDR2 FQNEAQ, per germline (reference sequence). Here the CDR3 reads CASSRDLLGGKNIQYF. The CDR3 region has the DNA TGTGCCAGCAGCCGGGACTTACTAGGAGGGAAAAACATTCAGTACTTC.

The count of this clone is one. This chain joins TRBV18 and TRBJ2-5; 13 bases line up with TRBD2. Per the germline V gene, CDR1 is KGHSH and CDR2 is LQKENI. J gave up 5 bases and V 3 bases, and 3 bases lay outside the gene matches. The CDR3 has 15 amino acids. CDR3 residues: CASSPGLAGEETQYF. Written as DNA, the CDR3 is TGTGCCAGCTCACCCGGACTAGCGGGAGAGGAGACCCAGTACTTC.

The chain carries TRBV5-1 and TRBJ1-2, with TRBD1 identical over 7 bases. Germline values: CDR1 SGHRS, CDR2 YFSETQ. Trimming took 3 bases from V and 4 from J; bases not matched to a gene: 6. The CDR3 covers 14 residues. The CDR3 coding sequence is TGCGCCAGCAGCTGGGACAGCCAGTCCTATGGCTACACCTTC. Translating gives CASSWDSQSYGYTF.

The V and J genes are TRBV5-1 and TRBJ2-7, with a possible D match to TRBD1 (5 bases). CDR3 length: 17 amino acids. Trimming cost V 0 bases and J 2 bases, with 18 bases left between them. Germline V gene sequence: CDR1 SGHRS, CDR2 YFSETQ. CDR3 loop: CASSLAAIGAMAYEQYF. The CDR3 DNA is TGCGCCAGCAGCTTGGCCGCGATTGGGGCCATGGCCTACGAGCAGTACTTC.

The V call is TRBV5-4, the J call TRBJ1-1; 7 bases map to TRBD1. Germline lookup yields CDR1 SGHNT and CDR2 YYREEE (reference sequence). This CDR3 spans 14 amino acids. Trimming at V came to 1 base and at J to 6 bases, leaving 6 bases not matched to a gene. The CDR3, as DNA: TGTGCCAGCAGCTTGACAGGGGAAGGGGCTGAAGCTTTCTTT. This sequence encodes CASSLTGEGAEAFF.

There are a few counts of this clone. This sequence joins TRBV7-9 and TRBJ2-4; maybe TRBD2 (5 bases). There are 13 residues in the CDR3. The V end lost 0 bases, the J end lost 6 bases, and 6 bases lay between the germline ends. Germline loops: CDR1 SEHNR, CDR2 FQNEAQ (reference sequence). CDR3 loop: CASSLAAGNIQYF. The CDR3 bases are TGTGCCAGCAGCTTAGCGGCGGGAAACATTCAGTACTTC.

The chain employs TRBV19 and TRBJ1-1, with D possibly being TRBD1 (6 bases). The CDR3 contains 13 residues. Looked up from germline, CDR1 is LNHDA and CDR2 is SQIVND (reference sequence). V was cut by 6 bases and J by 6 bases, with 14 bases left in between. The CDR3 loop reads CASSAGVGAEAFF. DNA for the CDR3: TGTGCCAGTAGCGCAGGGGTCGGGGCTGAAGCTTTCTTT.

CDR3 protein: CASSTSGTAYNEQFF. Written as DNA, the CDR3 is TGTGCCAGCAGCACTTCCGGGACTGCCTACAATGAGCAGTTCTTC. J is TRBJ2-1 and V is TRBV9, with D possibly being TRBD2 (6 bases). The ends were cut back, 4 bases at V and 2 bases at J, with 13 bases in the middle. The germline gives CDR1 SGDLS, CDR2 YYNGEE. This CDR3 is built from 15 residues.

The rearrangement uses TRBV15 and TRBJ2-3; 9 bases map to TRBD2. The V and J ends lost 4 bases and 3 bases, in that order; junction bases with no gene match: 5. From germline, CDR1 is LNHNV and CDR2 YYDKDF (reference sequence). The CDR3 runs 15 residues. This chain's CDR3 is CATSITSGPTDTQYF. Here the CDR3 DNA reads TGTGCCACCAGCATAACTAGCGGGCCAACAGATACGCAGTATTTT.

This rearrangement joins TRBV6-6 to TRBJ2-3, with D tentatively TRBD2 (6 bases). Germline V gene sequence: CDR1 MNHNY, CDR2 SVGAGI (reference sequence). This CDR3 has 13 residues. Trimming took 8 bases from V and 1 from J, leaving 10 bases between them. CDR3 sequence reads: CASGGWGTDTQYF. In DNA form, the CDR3 reads TGTGCCAGCGGAGGGTGGGGCACAGATACGCAGTATTTT.

The chain has TRBV2 and TRBJ2-7; 7 nucleotides match TRBD1. CDR3 length: 15 amino acids. CDR1 is SNHLY and CDR2 is FYNNEI in the germline V gene. With 6 bases clipped from V and 1 base from J, the junction kept 9 bases outside the gene matches. The CDR3 loop is CASRVGQVQSYEQYF. CDR3 DNA: TGTGCCAGCAGGGTAGGACAGGTTCAATCCTACGAGCAGTACTTC.

V usage is TRBV6-1 and J usage is TRBJ1-1; D is unresolved. The V end lost 3 bases, the J end lost 1 base, and 6 bases lay between the germline ends. Germline V gene lookup returns CDR1 MNHNS and CDR2 SASEGT. The CDR3 runs to 13 residues. The CDR3 nucleotides read TGTGCCAGCAGTGAGGGCTCGAACACTGAAGCTTTCTTT. It specifies CASSEGSNTEAFF.

This sequence joins TRBV9 and TRBJ2-1, with 10 bases fitting TRBD2. Germline assignment: CDR1 SGDLS and CDR2 YYNGEE. Trimming removed 1 base from V and 5 bases from J; junction bases left unmatched: 0. The CDR3 sequence is 14 residues long. Here the CDR3 DNA reads TGTGCCAGCAGCGTAACTAGCGGGAACAATGAGCAGTTCTTC. This translates into CASSVTSGNNEQFF.

The table lists this clone with a count of one. The genes are TRBV18 and TRBJ2-7, with TRBD1 matching over 7 bases. CDR1 and CDR2 (germline): KGHSH, LQKENI. V gave up 3 bases and J gave up 2 bases; unmatched junction bases: 4. The CDR3 is 14 residues long. CDR3 in DNA: TGTGCCAGCTCACCTGACAGGGATACCTACGAGCAGTACTTC. It yields the protein CASSPDRDTYEQYF.

The chain links TRBV29-1 to TRBJ2-7; 9 nucleotides match TRBD1. The length of the CDR3 is 14 residues. Trimming removed 4 bases from V and 6 bases from J; junction bases left unmatched: 10. Germline V gene sequence: CDR1 SQVTM, CDR2 ANQGSEA. Here the CDR3 reads CSVVSGQGSREQYF. Here the CDR3 DNA reads TGCAGCGTTGTCTCAGGACAGGGGTCCCGCGAGCAGTACTTC.

The chain has TRBV19 and TRBJ1-3, with 8 bases that match TRBD1. Germline V lookup: CDR1 LNHDA, CDR2 SQIVND (reference sequence). V shed 3 bases and J 2 bases; nucleotides not matched to a gene: 0. This CDR3 spans 14 amino acids. CDR3 in amino acids: CASSIRGPGNTIYF. CDR3 sequence (DNA): TGTGCCAGTAGTATCAGGGGGCCTGGAAACACCATATATTTT.

CDR3 bases: TGTGCCAGCTCGGCCGGGACAGGGGTCGGGATGCAGTTCTTC. Translating it yields CASSAGTGVGMQFF. The gene calls are TRBV18 and TRBJ2-1; 10 bases match TRBD1. CDR1 and CDR2 (germline): KGHSH, LQKENI. The CDR3 sequence is 14 residues long. J was trimmed by 12 bases and V by 6 bases; bases with no gene match: 11.

This clone has just one count. The chain couples TRBV19 to TRBJ1-2, with TRBD1 matching 12 bases. CDR3 size: 15 residues. The ends lost 4 bases at V and 7 bases at J; junction bases unmatched: 7. Germline loops: CDR1 LNHDA, CDR2 SQIVND (reference sequence). CDR3 in amino acids: CASSTGTGGAGGYTF. The CDR3 DNA sequence: TGTGCCAGTAGTACAGGGACAGGGGGCGCGGGTGGCTACACCTTC.

The chain carries TRBV4-3 and TRBJ1-6; D is unresolved. The CDR3 totals 16 residues. Trimming stripped 0 bases from V and 7 bases from J, with 13 bases between. From germline, CDR1 is LGHNA and CDR2 YSLEER. The CDR3 sequence is CASSQDRRIYNSPLHF. The CDR3 coding sequence is TGCGCCAGCAGCCAAGATAGGCGGATTTACAATTCACCCCTCCACTTT.

The V gene is TRBV30, the J gene TRBJ2-5; 7 bases are shared with TRBD1. V gave up 1 base and J gave up 1 base; unmatched junction bases: 3. CDR1 GTSNPN and CDR2 SVGIG come from the germline V gene (reference sequence). The CDR3 extends over 14 amino acids. CDR3 sequence: CAWSANRGQETQYF. CDR3 coding DNA: TGTGCCTGGAGTGCTAACAGGGGCCAAGAGACCCAGTACTTC.

The rearrangement joins TRBV6-2 or TRBV6-3 to TRBJ2-2; 10 positions agree with TRBD2. Germline V gene sequence: CDR1 MNHEY, CDR2 SVGEGT. CDR3 length equals 15 residues. V was pared by 5 bases and J by 5 bases, with 5 bases of the junction left unmatched. As DNA, the CDR3 is TGTGCCAGCAGTAGGCCTAGCGGGAGTACCGGGGAGCTGTTTTTT. It translates to CASSRPSGSTGELFF.

CDR3 loop: CASSRGGLSSYNEQFF. Here the CDR3 DNA reads TGCGCCAGCAGCCGAGGGGGTCTGAGCTCCTACAATGAGCAGTTCTTC. The chain is built from TRBV10-2 and TRBJ2-1; tentative D call: TRBD1 (6 bases). V lost 6 bases to trimming and J lost 0 bases, with 15 bases between them. The CDR3 contains 16 residues. CDR1 WSHSY and CDR2 SAAADI come from the germline V gene.

The genes are TRBV6-5 and TRBJ2-7, with D possibly TRBD2 on 5 matching bases. The CDR3 is made up of 13 amino acids. Per the germline V gene, CDR1 is MNHEY and CDR2 is SVGAGI. Trimming took off 8 bases at V and 2 bases at J, with 13 bases between the two ends. CDR3 bases: TGTGCCAGCCCACCGCGGGTCCCCTACGAGCAGTACTTC. This translates into CASPPRVPYEQYF.

The J gene is TRBJ1-2, the V gene TRBV29-1, with D tentatively TRBD1 (6 bases). This CDR3 region has 13 residues. V lost 5 bases and J lost 0, with 10 bases in between. Germline CDR1 and CDR2: SQVTM and ANQGSEA. The CDR3 loop is CSVRDIANYGYTF. The CDR3 bases are TGCAGCGTTAGGGACATAGCTAACTATGGCTACACCTTC.

The chain is built from TRBV6-5 and TRBJ1-1; D gene ambiguous. The CDR3 is 10 residues long. Looked up from germline, CDR1 is MNHEY and CDR2 is SVGAGI. The V end was cut by 5 bases, the J end by 7 bases, with 5 bases between. The CDR3 is CASSLIEAFF. Written as DNA, the CDR3 is TGTGCCAGCAGTCTTATTGAAGCTTTCTTT.

This rearrangement joins TRBV5-5 to TRBJ2-5; 7 bases map to TRBD1. V gave up 1 base and J gave up 4 bases; unmatched junction bases: 10. This CDR3 spans 16 amino acids. The V gene's germline CDR1 is SGHKS and CDR2 YYEKEE (reference sequence). The CDR3, as DNA: TGTGCCAGCAGCTTGCGGTGGACAGGCGGAAGAGAGACCCAGTACTTC. As protein: CASSLRWTGGRETQYF.

This chain links TRBV9 with TRBJ1-1; 7 bases are a match to TRBD1. The germline V gene encodes CDR1 SGDLS and CDR2 YYNGEE. The CDR3 contains 14 residues. The V gene end was trimmed by 3 bases and the J gene end by 4 bases; junction bases not matched to a gene: 6. The CDR3 spells CASSAGGTATEAFF. The CDR3 DNA sequence: TGTGCCAGCAGCGCCGGAGGGACAGCCACTGAAGCTTTCTTT.

The rearrangement joins TRBV11-2 to TRBJ2-1; weak D call: TRBD1 (6 bases). The V gene lost 5 bases and the J gene lost 0 bases, with 17 bases spanning the gap. Germline lookup yields CDR1 SGHAT and CDR2 FQNNGV. This CDR3 is 17 amino acids long. The CDR3 nucleotides read TGTGCCAGCAGCCCTTACCCGACAGGCAGCTCCTACAATGAGCAGTTCTTC. Residues: CASSPYPTGSSYNEQFF.

This clone has just one count. The CDR3, as DNA: TGTGCCAGCAGTTCTGGGGGCTTTATCTCCTACGAGCAGTACTTC. This gives the protein CASSSGGFISYEQYF. The chain recombines TRBV6-6 with TRBJ2-7; possibly TRBD1 for D (6 bases). CDR3 size: 15 residues. The V end was cut by 4 bases, the J end by 0 bases, with 13 bases between. CDR1 and CDR2 from the germline V gene are MNHNY and SVGAGI (reference sequence).